The 13 T cell receptor beta chains presented below share a single source sample, sequenced in a study of T-cell reconstitution after alpha-beta-depleted transplantation in children. Preparing the TCRbeta library involved the use of unique molecular identifiers. TCRdb itself ran the PCR reads through MiXCR, one entry per CDR3 protein. Among 500,000 or so distinct CDR3 sequences, approximately 30% were seen once, and the ten largest hold around 2.5%. This specimen was PBMCs from the stem cell graft donor, taken from the stem cell graft. The receptor set was obtained from a human donor who donated a stem cell graft to a child with aplastic anemia.

The chain couples TRBV20-1 to TRBJ2-7; 7 bases align to TRBD1. The V gene's germline CDR1 is DFQATT and CDR2 SNEGSKA (reference sequence). The CDR3 runs 13 residues. With 3 bases clipped from V and 5 bases from J, the junction kept 7 bases outside the gene matches. Written as DNA, the CDR3 is TGCAGTGCTAGGGACAGGTTGAGGAACGAGCAGTACTTC. Amino acids: CSARDRLRNEQYF.

This clonotype has just a few counts. V usage is TRBV6-5 and J usage is TRBJ2-7, with 8 positions matching TRBD2. This CDR3 comprises 12 residues. The trim removed 8 bases at V and 6 bases at J, leaving 6 bases unmatched. Per the germline V gene, CDR1 is MNHEY and CDR2 is SVGAGI. The CDR3 reads CASGFGGVEQYF. DNA of the CDR3: TGTGCCAGCGGGTTCGGGGGGGTCGAGCAGTACTTC.

J is TRBJ1-1 and V is TRBV5-1; D might be TRBD1 (5 bases). The V end was cut by 6 bases, the J end by 4 bases, with 16 bases between. The germline CDR1 and CDR2 sequences are SGHRS and YFSETQ. CDR3 size: 14 residues. CDR3 in amino acids: CASTLGADGTEAFF. The CDR3 DNA follows: TGCGCCAGCACGCTTGGGGCAGATGGCACTGAAGCTTTCTTT. The whole variable domain, remainder taken from reference TRBV5-1 and TRBJ1-1, is KAGVTQTPRYLIKTRGQQVTLSCSPISGHRSVSWYQQTPGQGLQFLFEYFSETQRNKGNFPGRFSGRQFSNSRSEMNVSTLELGDSALYLCASTLGADGTEAFFGQGTRLTVV.

CDR3 region: CAYGGDEQYF. CDR3 DNA: TGTGCCTACGGGGGTGACGAGCAGTACTTC. This chain links TRBV25-1 with TRBJ2-7; D perhaps matches TRBD2 (6 bases). Germline V gives CDR1 MGHDK, CDR2 SYGVNS. V lost 11 bases, J lost 5 bases, and 10 bases lay in between. There are 10 residues in the CDR3.

The chain employs TRBV7-9 and TRBJ2-1; 8 bases map to TRBD2. V shed 3 bases, J shed 8 bases, and the junction held 6 bases outside the gene matches. CDR1 is SEHNR, CDR2 FQNEAQ, per germline (reference sequence). The CDR3 is made up of 14 amino acids. The CDR3 loop is CASSFAGGGYEQFF. The CDR3 DNA reads as TGTGCCAGCAGCTTCGCGGGGGGTGGGTATGAGCAGTTCTTC.

The genes are TRBV6-2 or TRBV6-3 and TRBJ2-7, with D perhaps TRBD1 (6 bases). The CDR3 extends over 12 amino acids. Germline V gene data show CDR1 as MNHEY and CDR2 as SVGEGT. CDR3 residues: CGVSDRNYEQYF. The CDR3 nucleotides read TGTGGCGTCTCGGACAGAAACTACGAGCAGTACTTC.

This clonotype has at least ten counts. The chain couples TRBV15 to TRBJ2-7, with D perhaps TRBD1 (6 bases). Per the germline V gene, CDR1 is LNHNV and CDR2 is YYDKDF (reference sequence). The CDR3 runs to 15 residues. The V gene lost 0 bases and the J gene lost 5 bases, with 14 bases spanning the gap. The CDR3 DNA reads TGTGCCACCAGCAGAGATGGGCAGGGGAACGACGAGCAGTACTTC. Protein: CATSRDGQGNDEQYF. Filled out from reference TRBV15 and TRBJ2-7, the complete variable domain reads DAMVIQNPRYQVTQFGKPVTLSCSQTLNHNVMYWYQQKSSQAPKLLFHYYDKDFNNEADTPDNFQSRRPNTSFCFLDIRSPGLGDTAMYLCATSRDGQGNDEQYFGPGTRLTVT.

The genes are TRBV7-2 and TRBJ2-7; 13 bases fit TRBD2. Germline lookup yields CDR1 SGHTA and CDR2 FQGNSA. CDR3 size: 15 residues. V was pared by 4 bases and J by 6 bases, with 6 bases of the junction left unmatched. DNA of the CDR3: TGTGCCAGCAGCTCAGGACTAGCGGGAGAGGGCGAGCAGTACTTC. Amino acids: CASSSGLAGEGEQYF. Variable domain in full (rest from reference TRBV7-2 and TRBJ2-7): GAGVSQSPSNKVTEKGKDVELRCDPISGHTALYWYRQSLGQGLEFLIYFQGNSAPDKSGLPSDRFSAERTGGSVSTLTIQRTQQEDSAVYLCASSSGLAGEGEQYFGPGTRLTVT.

J is TRBJ1-1 and V is TRBV18; no reliable D call. Germline V CDR1 and CDR2: KGHSH, LQKENI. Trimming took off 2 bases at V and 3 bases at J, with 4 bases between the two ends. The CDR3 sequence is 12 residues long. The CDR3 DNA reads TGTGCCAGCTCACCAGGGTACACTGAAGCTTTCTTT. Its protein is CASSPGYTEAFF.

V gene TRBV18 combines with J gene TRBJ2-7; D gene unclear. CDR1 is KGHSH and CDR2 is LQKENI in the germline V gene. The CDR3 loop spans 13 amino acids. V lost 8 bases and J lost 2, with 13 bases in between. CDR3 DNA sequence: TGTGCCAGCCGGAACAGCACTACCTACGAGCAGTACTTC. It specifies CASRNSTTYEQYF.

This clonotype has only a few counts. This chain uses TRBV5-5 with TRBJ1-6, with D perhaps matching TRBD1 (5 bases). This CDR3 is 13 amino acids long. V lost 9 bases, J lost 6 bases, and 13 bases lay in between. Per germline, CDR1 SGHKS and CDR2 YYEKEE (reference sequence). This CDR3 reads CAMRDGLNSPLHF. The CDR3 nucleotides are TGTGCCATGCGGGACGGCCTTAATTCACCCCTCCACTTT.

The V call is TRBV5-1, the J call TRBJ1-1; a weak D match, TRBD1 (6 bases). The CDR3 sequence is 16 residues long. Germline V gene lookup returns CDR1 SGHRS and CDR2 YFSETQ. V was trimmed by 0 bases and J by 4 bases, leaving 16 bases between them. The CDR3 region has the DNA TGCGCCAGCAGCTTGGACAGGGCAGTGAAGGGCACTGAAGCTTTCTTT. It translates to CASSLDRAVKGTEAFF. The complete variable domain, with remaining parts taken from reference TRBV5-1 and TRBJ1-1, reads KAGVTQTPRYLIKTRGQQVTLSCSPISGHRSVSWYQQTPGQGLQFLFEYFSETQRNKGNFPGRFSGRQFSNSRSEMNVSTLELGDSALYLCASSLDRAVKGTEAFFGQGTRLTVV.

This chain joins TRBV6-1 and TRBJ2-1; D may be TRBD2 (6 bases). Trimming cost V 7 bases and J 6 bases, with 22 bases left between them. Germline V gene sequence: CDR1 MNHNS, CDR2 SASEGT. The CDR3 contains 16 residues. The CDR3, as DNA: TGTGCCAGCACTGGACGGGAGCAGGGAGCCGGCAATGAGCAGTTCTTC. It is translated as CASTGREQGAGNEQFF.